The 16 T cell receptor beta chains given below trace back to one sample, sequenced in a study of graft-versus-host responses after intestinal transplantation. These receptors are not linked to any known antigen. The table came from immunoSEQ multiplex PCR; TCRdb's copy has only in-frame clones and leaves some out. The repertoire holds tens of thousands of clones, with more than 85% as singletons. The input for sequencing was unstimulated CD8+ T cells sorted from spleen or lymph node cells, taken before intestinal transplant. The receptors were gathered from a human donor who received an intestinal transplant.

This chain uses TRBV7-6 with TRBJ2-1, with 7 bases aligning to TRBD2. Trimming removed 0 bases from V and 7 bases from J; junction bases left unmatched: 12. Per germline, CDR1 SGHVS and CDR2 FNYEAQ. The length of the CDR3 is 17 residues. The DNA for the CDR3 is TGTGCCAGCAGCTTAGCGGCTAGCGGAGCCACGGGGAATGAGCAGTTCTTC. This translates into CASSLAASGATGNEQFF.

The chain employs TRBV1 and TRBJ2-5; the D call TRBD1 from the table was never checked on the DNA. The DNA end is more similar to TRBJ2-7, so the J call may be wrong. TRBV1 is a pseudogene. CDR3 length: 13 residues. CDR3 loop: CTSSRDREDEQYF. The CDR3 bases are TGCACCAGCAGCCGGGACAGGGAAGACGAGCAGTACTTC.

The V call is TRBV14, the J call TRBJ2-7, with 9 bases lining up with TRBD1. The trim removed 1 base at V and 4 bases at J, leaving 8 bases unmatched. Looked up from germline, CDR1 is SGHDN and CDR2 is FVKESK. The CDR3 totals 16 residues. The DNA for the CDR3 is TGTGCCAGCAGCCAAGCTTTGCTGGACAGGGGTTACGAGCAGTACTTC. Its translation is CASSQALLDRGYEQYF.

The chain recombines TRBV6-1 with TRBJ1-2; a possible D gene is TRBD1 (6 bases). The CDR3 covers 11 residues. Germline assignment: CDR1 MNHNS and CDR2 SASEGT. Deletions cut 9 bases from V and 8 bases from J, with 13 bases between. The chain's CDR3 is CARQGPGGYTF. The CDR3 nucleotides are TGTGCCAGACAGGGCCCCGGCGGCTACACCTTC.

CDR3 protein: CASSAPGSGGRQPQHF. The CDR3 DNA follows: TGTGCCAGCAGTGCCCCGGGGTCAGGGGGCCGTCAGCCCCAGCATTTT. The chain combines TRBV28 with TRBJ1-5, with 8 bases that match TRBD1. The CDR3 length is 16 residues. The ends lost 5 bases at V and 6 bases at J; junction bases unmatched: 12. Per germline, CDR1 MDHEN and CDR2 SYDVKM.

V and J are TRBV4-3 and TRBJ2-1; 9 bases are shared with TRBD1. Trimming took 0 bases from V and 5 from J; bases not matched to a gene: 11. The CDR3 extends over 18 amino acids. Germline CDR1 is LGHNA and CDR2 is YSLEER. CDR3 loop: CASSQDMGGQGPHNEQFF. The CDR3 coding sequence is TGCGCCAGCAGCCAAGATATGGGGGGACAGGGCCCACACAATGAGCAGTTCTTC.

The V gene is TRBV7-6, the J gene TRBJ2-1, with D possibly being TRBD1 (5 bases). The CDR3 covers 13 residues. The V and J ends lost 5 bases and 4 bases respectively, with 9 bases between them. CDR1 and CDR2 from the germline V gene are SGHVS and FNYEAQ. CDR3 sequence (DNA): TGTGCCAGCAGCCCCCCAGGGTACAATGAGCAGTTCTTC. It codes for CASSPPGYNEQFF.

This clone was seen just once. The chain combines TRBV5-1 with TRBJ2-1; 9 nucleotides align to TRBD1. The CDR3 runs to 15 residues. Unmatched junction bases numbered 4, after V lost 4 bases and J lost 2 bases. Germline V gene sequence: CDR1 SGHRS, CDR2 YFSETQ. The CDR3 DNA reads TGCGCCAGCAGCCTAACAGGGGGCCCCTACAATGAGCAGTTCTTC. This gives the protein CASSLTGGPYNEQFF.

The chain carries TRBV30 and TRBJ2-1; 8 bases fit TRBD1. In germline, CDR1 is GTSNPN, CDR2 SVGIG (reference sequence). The CDR3 covers 16 residues. V dropped 2 bases and J dropped 2; count of bases not matched to a gene: 8. In DNA form, the CDR3 reads TGTGCCTGGAGTCATGGACAGGGAGAACCCTACAATGAGCAGTTCTTC. It translates to CAWSHGQGEPYNEQFF.

The V call is TRBV27, the J call TRBJ1-1, with 9 bases aligning to TRBD1. Looked up from germline, CDR1 is MNHEY and CDR2 is SMNVEV (reference sequence). Germline trimming cut 2 bases from V and 4 bases from J; bases unmatched to any gene: 2. The CDR3 is made up of 14 amino acids. The CDR3 coding sequence is TGTGCCAGCAGTTTAAAGGACAGGGGCACTGAAGCTTTCTTT. It translates to CASSLKDRGTEAFF.

Remarks on this clone: One end of the junction does not line up with germline, which may come from a read error. The chain joins TRBV9 to TRBJ1-1, with D tentatively TRBD1 (5 bases). CDR3 size: 14 residues. Germline loops: CDR1 SGDLS, CDR2 YYNGEE. This CDR3 is CATSPRDRHTEAFF. CDR3 in DNA: TGTGCCACCAGCCCACGCGACAGACACACTGAAGCTTTCTTT.

The chain is built from TRBV27 and TRBJ2-7; D is undetermined. The CDR3 is 13 residues long. V shed 4 bases and J shed 5 bases, with 12 bases lying between them. Germline V gene sequence: CDR1 MNHEY, CDR2 SMNVEV (reference sequence). This CDR3 is CASSSFRRDEQYF. The DNA of the CDR3 is TGTGCCAGCAGTTCCTTTCGGAGAGACGAGCAGTACTTC.

The chain uses TRBV2 and TRBJ2-1; 8 nucleotides align to TRBD2. Germline trimming cut 4 bases from V and 6 bases from J; bases unmatched to any gene: 8. The germline V gene has CDR1 SNHLY and CDR2 FYNNEI. The length of the CDR3 is 15 residues. CDR3 protein: CASSVLADVFNEQFF. CDR3 nucleotide sequence: TGTGCCAGCAGTGTACTAGCGGATGTTTTCAATGAGCAGTTCTTC.

The chain is built from TRBV4-1 and TRBJ2-5; maybe TRBD1 (6 bases). The CDR3 runs to 13 residues. Per germline, CDR1 MGHRA and CDR2 YSYEKL. V lost 2 bases to trimming and J lost 6 bases, with 10 bases between them. The CDR3 loop reads CASSQTTGKTQYF. The CDR3 DNA follows: TGCGCCAGCAGCCAAACCACAGGGAAGACCCAGTACTTC.

This chain connects TRBV9 to TRBJ2-1; TRBD2 matches at 11 bases. This CDR3 comprises 15 residues. Germline loops: CDR1 SGDLS, CDR2 YYNGEE. Trimming cost V 2 bases and J 6 bases; bases outside gene matches: 4. Written as DNA, the CDR3 is TGTGCCAGCAGCGTCAGACTAGCGGGGACCAATGAGCAGTTCTTC. It is translated as CASSVRLAGTNEQFF. The full variable domain, in which reference TRBV9 and TRBJ2-1 provide the parts outside the CDR3, is DSGVTQTPKHLITATGQRVTLRCSPRSGDLSVYWYQQSLDQGLQFLIQYYNGEERAKGNILERFSAQQFPDLHSELNLSSLELGDSALYFCASSVRLAGTNEQFFGPGTRLTVL.

The chain carries TRBV6-4 and TRBJ2-1, with TRBD1 as a possible D gene (5 bases). Per the germline V gene, CDR1 is MRHNA and CDR2 is SNTAGT. The CDR3 length is 20 residues. V shed 4 bases and J shed 6 bases, with 31 bases lying between them. The CDR3 protein is CASSVCPLAGKNYGSNEQFF. Here the CDR3 DNA reads TGTGCCAGCAGTGTTTGTCCGTTGGCAGGGAAAAACTATGGGTCCAATGAGCAGTTCTTC.